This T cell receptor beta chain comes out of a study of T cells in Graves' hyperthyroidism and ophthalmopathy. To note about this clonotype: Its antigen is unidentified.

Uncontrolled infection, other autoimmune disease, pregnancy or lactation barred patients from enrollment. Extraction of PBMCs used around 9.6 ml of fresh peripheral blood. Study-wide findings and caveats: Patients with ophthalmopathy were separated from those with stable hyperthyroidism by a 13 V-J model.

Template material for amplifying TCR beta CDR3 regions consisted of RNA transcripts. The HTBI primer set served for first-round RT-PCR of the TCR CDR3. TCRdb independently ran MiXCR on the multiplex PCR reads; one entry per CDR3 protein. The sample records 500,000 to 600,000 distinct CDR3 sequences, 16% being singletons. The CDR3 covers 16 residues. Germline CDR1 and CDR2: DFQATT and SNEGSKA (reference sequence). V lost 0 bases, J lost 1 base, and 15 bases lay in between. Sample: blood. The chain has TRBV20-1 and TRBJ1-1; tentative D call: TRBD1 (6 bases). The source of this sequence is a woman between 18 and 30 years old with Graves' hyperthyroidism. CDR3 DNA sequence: TGCAGTGCTAGAGATCTGGCAGGAGGGGGGAACACTGAAGCTTTCTTT. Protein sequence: CSARDLAGGGNTEAFF.